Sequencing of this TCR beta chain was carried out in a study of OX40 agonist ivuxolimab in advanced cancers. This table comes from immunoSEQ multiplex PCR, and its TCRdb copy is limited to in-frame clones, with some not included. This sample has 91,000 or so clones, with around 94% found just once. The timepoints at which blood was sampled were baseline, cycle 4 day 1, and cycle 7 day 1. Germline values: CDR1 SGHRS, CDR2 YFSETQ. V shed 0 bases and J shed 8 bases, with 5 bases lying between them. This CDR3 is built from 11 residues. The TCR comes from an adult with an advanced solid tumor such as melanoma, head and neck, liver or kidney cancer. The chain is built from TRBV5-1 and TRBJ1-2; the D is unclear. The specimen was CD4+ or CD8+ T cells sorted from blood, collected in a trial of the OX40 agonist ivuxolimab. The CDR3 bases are TGCGCCAGCAGCTTGGAGGGCGGCTACACCTTC. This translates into CASSLEGGYTF.